The sequence of this T cell receptor beta chain was determined in a study of T cells in Graves' hyperthyroidism and ophthalmopathy. Regarding the study as a whole: Ophthalmopathy, which appeared later, was predicted by the model a median approximately 6.7 months before onset. Most expanded thyroid clonotypes above 0.001 recurred in blood.

Lactation, pregnancy, other autoimmune disease or uncontrolled infection led to exclusion of patients. Diagnostic assessment was based on clinical symptoms, serum thyroxine and TRAb, thyroid ultrasound and orbital computed tomography. Trimming cost V 4 bases and J 0 bases; bases outside gene matches: 7. The CDR3 has 17 amino acids. Germline values: CDR1 SGDLS, CDR2 YYNGEE. This clonotype was seen ten or more times. The antigen is undetermined. TCR beta CDR3 region amplification was performed from RNA transcripts. HTBI primers drove first-round RT-PCR of the TCR CDR3. TCRdb analysed the multiplex PCR reads with MiXCR anew, one entry per CDR3 protein. Altogether around 570,000 distinct CDR3 sequences are present, 20% being singletons, with the ten largest covering 47%.

This clonotype was sampled from a man aged 35 to 55 with Graves' ophthalmopathy. The sequenced sample was blood. The chain uses TRBV9 and TRBJ2-3; 11 nucleotides agree with TRBD2. CDR3 sequence reads: CASSPSGTSGSTDTQYF. The CDR3 nucleotides read TGTGCCAGCAGCCCCTCCGGGACTAGCGGCAGCACAGATACGCAGTATTTT.